Sequencing of this TCR beta chain was carried out in a study of CD8+ T cells in alopecia areata. After isolation, RNA underwent reverse transcription to generate cDNA as the sequencing template. Measured with immunoSEQ multiplex PCR; TCRdb has only the in-frame clones, and not every one. The repertoire has around 250,000 clones, roughly two thirds of them found once; the top ten carry approximately 1.2%. PBMC-derived CD4+ and CD8+ T cells were sorted. This CDR3 has 12 residues. Germline CDR1 SGHKS, CDR2 YYEKEE (reference sequence). V lost 4 bases and J lost 6, with 9 bases in between. The sequences come from CD4+ T cells sorted from blood, collected at week 0. This clonotype was obtained from a human donor with alopecia areata. This sequence joins TRBV5-5 and TRBJ2-3; D ambiguous. CDR3 nucleotides: TGTGCCAGCAGCCCATCCGGGGATACGCAGTATTTT. It is translated as CASSPSGDTQYF.